The T cell receptor beta chain described here comes from a study of tumor and adjacent non-tumor tissue in lung cancer. Study-level background: Patients were aged about 31 to 85, 9 to 10 men and a handful of women, stage I to III.

The library came from three nested PCR rounds adapted from ARM-PCR protocols. A single record per CDR3 protein comes from TCRdb applying MiXCR to the multiplex PCR reads. The profile covers more than 75,000 distinct CDR3 sequences, with around 65% appearing a single time and around 13% taken by the ten largest. About this clonotype: Its antigen is undetermined.

RNA was extracted from bulk tissue without any cell sorting. The CDR3 covers 15 residues. Germline V CDR1 and CDR2: MDHEN, SYDVKM. V lost 3 bases and J lost 9, with 15 bases in between. General study findings and limits: TCR diversity was significantly greater in tumor than normal lung tissue.

The chain combines TRBV28 with TRBJ1-6, with D perhaps matching TRBD1 (5 bases). Specimen: lung tumor tissue. This receptor was taken from a woman in her 70s with non-small cell lung cancer. The chain's CDR3 is CASSLGQEYRSPLHF. DNA for the CDR3: TGTGCCAGCAGTTTGGGGCAGGAGTATCGTTCACCCCTCCACTTT.